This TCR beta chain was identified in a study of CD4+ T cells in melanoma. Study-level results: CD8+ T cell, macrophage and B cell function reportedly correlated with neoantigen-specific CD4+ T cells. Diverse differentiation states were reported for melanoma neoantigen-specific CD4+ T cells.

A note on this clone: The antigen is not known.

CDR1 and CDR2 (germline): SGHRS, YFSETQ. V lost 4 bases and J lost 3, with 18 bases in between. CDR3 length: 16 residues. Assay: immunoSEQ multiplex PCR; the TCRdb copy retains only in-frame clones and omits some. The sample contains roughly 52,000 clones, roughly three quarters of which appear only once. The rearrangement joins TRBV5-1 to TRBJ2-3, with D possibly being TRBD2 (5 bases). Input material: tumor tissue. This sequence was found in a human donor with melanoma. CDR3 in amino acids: CASSIPGISLTDTQYF. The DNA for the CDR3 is TGCGCCAGCAGCATCCCGGGGATTAGCCTTACAGATACGCAGTATTTT. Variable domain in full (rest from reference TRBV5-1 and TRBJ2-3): KAGVTQTPRYLIKTRGQQVTLSCSPISGHRSVSWYQQTPGQGLQFLFEYFSETQRNKGNFPGRFSGRQFSNSRSEMNVSTLELGDSALYLCASSIPGISLTDTQYFGPGTRLTVL.